This T cell receptor beta chain was identified during a study of T cell changes during pregnancy in multiple sclerosis. Germline lookup yields CDR1 SEHNR and CDR2 FQNEAQ (reference sequence). Trimming stripped 4 bases from V and 1 base from J, with 11 bases between. The CDR3 is 14 amino acids. Data came from immunoSEQ multiplex PCR; TCRdb stores just in-frame clones and leaves some out. Of roughly 20,000 clones in the sample, roughly nine tenths were seen once. Source: CD8+ T cells from peripheral blood mononuclear cells, taken in the second trimester of pregnancy. The chain combines TRBV7-9 with TRBJ2-7, with D uncertain. This sequence originates from a female donor in good health, enrolled as a control in a pregnancy study. The CDR3 nucleotides are TGTGCCAGCAGCTCCCGGTCTCAATCCTACGAGCAGTACTTC. Its translation is CASSSRSQSYEQYF. Filled out from reference TRBV7-9 and TRBJ2-7, the complete variable domain reads DTGVSQNPRHKITKRGQNVTFRCDPISEHNRLYWYRQTLGQGPEFLTYFQNEAQLEKSRLLSDRFSAERPKGSFSTLEIQRTEQGDSAMYLCASSSRSQSYEQYFGPGTRLTVT.